This T cell receptor beta chain stems from a study of memory CD4+ T cells and cytomegalovirus serostatus. General study results and limits: Of under 200 reported CMV TCRbeta sequences, 67 were found in memory CD4+ repertoires.

The sort gate was single viable CD3+CD4+CD8-CD45RO+ cells for memory CD4+ T cells. Serum IgG to CMV pp150, pp28, p38 and p52 defined serostatus. The repertoire was sequenced with immunoSEQ multiplex PCR; TCRdb's copy has only in-frame clones and lacks some. The sample contains about 61,000 clones, approximately 78% of which appear only once. Turning to this clone: Its antigen is unidentified.

This receptor was taken from an adult in good health and CMV-seronegative. Sequencing was performed on memory CD4+ T cells from blood.

The CDR3 region has the DNA TGCGCCAGCAGCTTGGAGGAGGGGGTCGGTGAAAAACTGTTTTTT. Its protein is CASSLEEGVGEKLFF. The chain is built from TRBV5-1 and TRBJ1-4, with TRBD1 as a possible D gene (6 bases). This CDR3 is 15 amino acids long. Trimming left V 0 bases short and J 7 bases short, with 13 bases between. Germline values: CDR1 SGHRS, CDR2 YFSETQ.